This passage covers 16 T cell receptor beta chains from one sample sequenced in a study of T cell responses to AZD1222 COVID-19 vaccine. Profiled with immunoSEQ multiplex PCR; TCRdb holds only in-frame clones, not every one. Among some 150,000 clones listed, roughly 93% were seen once. Sample: peripheral blood, taken on day 0 of AZD1222 vaccination. The receptor source for this set is an adult in good health.

V gene TRBV2 combines with J gene TRBJ1-2, with 8 bases lining up with TRBD1. The germline V gene has CDR1 SNHLY and CDR2 FYNNEI. V dropped 6 bases and J dropped 5; count of bases not matched to a gene: 8. The CDR3 runs 14 residues. CDR3 region: CASSLDRGRYGYTF. DNA of the CDR3: TGTGCCAGCAGCCTCGACAGGGGAAGGTATGGCTACACCTTC. The full variable domain, completed using reference TRBV2 and TRBJ1-2, is EPEVTQTPSHQVTQMGQEVILRCVPISNHLYFYWYRQILGQKVEFLVSFYNNEISEKSEIFDDQFSVERPDGSNFTLKIRSTKLEDSAMYFCASSLDRGRYGYTFGSGTRLTVV.

The chain is built from TRBV2 and TRBJ2-1; 8 nucleotides match TRBD1. The CDR3 sequence is 19 residues long. The V gene end was trimmed by 4 bases and the J gene end by 2 bases; junction bases not matched to a gene: 16. The germline gives CDR1 SNHLY, CDR2 FYNNEI. The CDR3 sequence: CASSASRGQRVYAYNEQFF. The CDR3 region has the DNA TGTGCCAGCAGTGCCTCCAGGGGGCAGCGGGTATATGCCTACAATGAGCAGTTCTTC.

J is TRBJ2-7 and V is TRBV30; tentative D call: TRBD2 (6 bases). V was clipped by 0 bases and J by 1 base, with 10 bases between them. From germline, CDR1 is GTSNPN and CDR2 SVGIG (reference sequence). This CDR3 spans 14 amino acids. The CDR3 protein is CAWSVGLPSYEQYF. The CDR3 nucleotides read TGTGCCTGGAGTGTGGGACTGCCTTCCTACGAGCAGTACTTC.

The rearrangement uses TRBV19 and TRBJ2-3; 10 positions match TRBD2. Trimming removed 7 bases from V and 2 bases from J; junction bases left unmatched: 3. Looked up from germline, CDR1 is LNHDA and CDR2 is SQIVND (reference sequence). The CDR3 loop spans 14 amino acids. The DNA of the CDR3 is TGTGCCAGTACCAGCGGGAGGGACACAGATACGCAGTATTTT. Protein: CASTSGRDTDTQYF.

The V call is TRBV29-1, the J call TRBJ2-4; 8 nucleotides agree with TRBD2. This CDR3 is built from 14 residues. Looked up from germline, CDR1 is SQVTM and CDR2 is ANQGSEA. V trimming: 4 bases; J trimming: 8 bases; junction bases outside the gene matches: 10. The CDR3 nucleotides read TGCAGCGTTGCCGGACGGGCGGGGGGAGACATTCAGTACTTC. As protein: CSVAGRAGGDIQYF.

This clone was seen a handful of times. The rearrangement uses TRBV7-2 and TRBJ1-2; D gene unclear. This CDR3 has 16 amino acids. Trimming stripped 2 bases from V and 2 bases from J, with 15 bases between. CDR1 and CDR2 (germline): SGHTA, FQGNSA. Here the CDR3 DNA reads TGTGCCAGCAGCTTATTTGTCAGGCCGGGCAACTATGGCTACACCTTC. Protein sequence: CASSLFVRPGNYGYTF.

This chain connects TRBV6-5 to TRBJ2-3, with TRBD1 matching 9 bases. The CDR3 is 16 amino acids. V gave up 6 bases and J gave up 3 bases; unmatched junction bases: 10. CDR1 MNHEY and CDR2 SVGAGI come from the germline V gene. The CDR3 loop is CASSYGKGQGTDTQYF. CDR3 bases: TGTGCCAGCAGCTACGGAAAGGGACAGGGTACAGATACGCAGTATTTT.

V and J are TRBV27 and TRBJ1-2, with a possible D match to TRBD1 (5 bases). Trimming took 3 bases from V and 3 from J, leaving 11 bases between them. Germline CDR1 is MNHEY and CDR2 is SMNVEV (reference sequence). The CDR3 length is 14 residues. CDR3 nucleotide sequence: TGTGCCAGCAGTTTCGCAGGGAAGCACTATGGCTACACCTTC. Translating it yields CASSFAGKHYGYTF.

This sequence joins TRBV18 and TRBJ1-1; TRBD1 is a possible D gene (5 bases). The germline gives CDR1 KGHSH, CDR2 LQKENI. The V gene lost 1 base and the J gene lost 7 bases, with 13 bases spanning the gap. The CDR3 runs to 14 residues. CDR3 sequence: CASSPQGSDGEAFF. The CDR3 bases are TGTGCCAGCTCACCACAGGGGTCTGACGGTGAAGCTTTCTTT.

The V call is TRBV30, the J call TRBJ1-2; the D is unclear. Trimming cost V 0 bases and J 4 bases, with 12 bases left between them. The CDR3 runs 14 residues. Germline V gives CDR1 GTSNPN, CDR2 SVGIG (reference sequence). The CDR3 is CAWSVTQTSYGYTF. The CDR3 nucleotides are TGTGCCTGGAGTGTTACACAGACGAGCTATGGCTACACCTTC.

J is TRBJ2-1 and V is TRBV21-1. TRBV21-1 is flagged as a pseudogene. The CDR3 sequence is 16 residues long. The CDR3 protein is CASSNLLARSYNEQFF. DNA of the CDR3: TGTGCCAGCAGCAACCTCCTGGCGCGATCCTACAATGAGCAGTTCTTC.

V and J are TRBV27 and TRBJ2-5; the D gene is possibly TRBD1 (6 bases). The CDR3 is 14 amino acids. V lost 8 bases, J lost 4 bases, and 17 bases lay in between. Germline V lookup: CDR1 MNHEY, CDR2 SMNVEV (reference sequence). The DNA for the CDR3 is TGTGCCAGCTCTCGATTGGGGGCGCGAGAGACCCAGTACTTC. Translation gives CASSRLGARETQYF.

The chain joins TRBV5-1 to TRBJ2-2, with TRBD1 matching 9 bases. With V trimmed by 4 bases and J by 7 bases, 8 bases remained unmatched. The CDR3 spans 15 residues. Germline CDR1 reads SGHRS; CDR2 reads YFSETQ. CDR3 loop: CASSVEQGALGELFF. DNA for the CDR3: TGCGCCAGCAGCGTGGAACAGGGGGCTCTCGGGGAGCTGTTTTTT.

Only one count was recorded for this clone. The gene calls are TRBV11-1 and TRBJ1-2; TRBD1 matches at 9 bases. CDR1 and CDR2 from the germline V gene are SGHAT and FQDESV (reference sequence). V shed 4 bases, J shed 7 bases, and the junction held 4 bases outside the gene matches. The CDR3 runs 13 residues. The CDR3 DNA sequence: TGTGCCAGCAGCTACCGGGACAGGGTTGGCTACACCTTC. Protein sequence: CASSYRDRVGYTF.

This rearrangement joins TRBV6-7 to TRBJ2-3; TRBD2 matches 12 bases. TRBV6-7 is recorded as an ORF, its role being uncertain. The CDR3 length is 15 residues. After removal of 6 bases from V and 2 bases from J, the junction contained 3 bases not matched to a gene. This CDR3 is CASRGLAGSTDTQYF. The CDR3 coding sequence is TGTGCCAGCAGAGGACTAGCGGGGTCCACAGATACGCAGTATTTT.

This clone was seen just once. V and J are TRBV28 and TRBJ2-7; 12 bases fit TRBD2. Germline CDR1 is MDHEN and CDR2 is SYDVKM. The J segment lost 6 bases and the V segment lost 3 bases, leaving 9 bases of the junction unmatched. The CDR3 is 16 residues long. The CDR3 loop reads CASSFKRASGRGEQYF. CDR3 sequence (DNA): TGTGCCAGCAGTTTTAAGAGGGCTAGCGGGAGGGGCGAGCAGTACTTC. Using reference TRBV28 and TRBJ2-7 for the parts outside the CDR3, the full variable domain is DVKVTQSSRYLVKRTGEKVFLECVQDMDHENMFWYRQDPGLGLRLIYFSYDVKMKEKGDIPEGYSVSREKKERFSLILESASTNQTSMYLCASSFKRASGRGEQYFGPGTRLTVT.